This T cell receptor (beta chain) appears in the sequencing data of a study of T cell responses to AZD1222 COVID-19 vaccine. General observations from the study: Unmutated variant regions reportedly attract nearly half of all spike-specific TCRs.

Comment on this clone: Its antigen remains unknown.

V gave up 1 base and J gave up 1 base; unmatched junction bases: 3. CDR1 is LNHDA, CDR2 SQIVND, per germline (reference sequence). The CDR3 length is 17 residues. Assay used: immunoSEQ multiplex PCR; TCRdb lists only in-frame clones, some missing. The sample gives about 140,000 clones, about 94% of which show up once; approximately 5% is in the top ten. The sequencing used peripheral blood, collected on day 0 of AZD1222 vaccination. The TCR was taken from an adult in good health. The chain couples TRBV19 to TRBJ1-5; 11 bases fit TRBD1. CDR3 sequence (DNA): TGTGCCAGTAGTATAGGGACAGGGGGCGGCAGCAATCAGCCCCAGCATTTT. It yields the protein CASSIGTGGGSNQPQHF.